The T cell receptor (beta chain) described here comes from a study of OX40 agonist ivuxolimab in advanced cancers. At the level of the study: Patient treatment consisted of intravenous ivuxolimab administration every 2 weeks at 0.01 to 10 mg/kg. Partial responses were observed in three patients, of whom one had hepatocellular carcinoma and two had cutaneous melanoma.

Data came from immunoSEQ multiplex PCR; TCRdb stores just in-frame clones and leaves some out. Of 60,000 to 80,000 clones listed, roughly 81% were seen once; the top ten hold 5%. CDR3 size: 14 residues. Per the germline V gene, CDR1 is GTSNPN and CDR2 is SVGIG (reference sequence). The germline V and J ends were trimmed by 3 bases and 0 bases, with 11 bases remaining between them. This clone was detected many times. Antigen specificity is unknown. Other DNA sequences in this specimen translate into the identical CDR3. Study-level points and caveats: Expanded peripheral T-cell antigen specificity went undetermined.

This specimen consisted of CD4+ or CD8+ T cells sorted from blood, obtained in a trial of the OX40 agonist ivuxolimab. This sequence originates from an adult with an advanced solid tumor such as melanoma, head and neck, liver or kidney cancer. This rearrangement joins TRBV30 to TRBJ2-5; unclear D gene. DNA for the CDR3: TGTGCCTGGAGCCAAGCGAGAGACCAAGAGACCCAGTACTTC. This sequence encodes CAWSQARDQETQYF.